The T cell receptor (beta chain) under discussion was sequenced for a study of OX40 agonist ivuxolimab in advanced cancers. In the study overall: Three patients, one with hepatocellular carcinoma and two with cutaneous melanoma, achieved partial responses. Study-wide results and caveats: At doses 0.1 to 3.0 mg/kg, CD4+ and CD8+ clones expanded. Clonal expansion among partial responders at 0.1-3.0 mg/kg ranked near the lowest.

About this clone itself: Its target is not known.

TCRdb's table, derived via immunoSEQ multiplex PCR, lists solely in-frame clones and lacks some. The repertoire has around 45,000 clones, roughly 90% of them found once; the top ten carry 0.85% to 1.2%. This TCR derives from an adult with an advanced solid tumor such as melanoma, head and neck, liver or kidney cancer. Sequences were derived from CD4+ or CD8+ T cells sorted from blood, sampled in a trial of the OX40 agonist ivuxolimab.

The DNA of the CDR3 is TGTGCCAGCAGCTTATTGGGATTAGCGGGAGAAGAGACCCAGTACTTC. Amino acids: CASSLLGLAGEETQYF. The chain combines TRBV11-2 with TRBJ2-5; 9 bases fit TRBD2. Trimming cost V 2 bases and J 3 bases; bases outside gene matches: 7. Germline V CDR1 and CDR2: SGHAT, FQNNGV. The CDR3 contains 16 residues.